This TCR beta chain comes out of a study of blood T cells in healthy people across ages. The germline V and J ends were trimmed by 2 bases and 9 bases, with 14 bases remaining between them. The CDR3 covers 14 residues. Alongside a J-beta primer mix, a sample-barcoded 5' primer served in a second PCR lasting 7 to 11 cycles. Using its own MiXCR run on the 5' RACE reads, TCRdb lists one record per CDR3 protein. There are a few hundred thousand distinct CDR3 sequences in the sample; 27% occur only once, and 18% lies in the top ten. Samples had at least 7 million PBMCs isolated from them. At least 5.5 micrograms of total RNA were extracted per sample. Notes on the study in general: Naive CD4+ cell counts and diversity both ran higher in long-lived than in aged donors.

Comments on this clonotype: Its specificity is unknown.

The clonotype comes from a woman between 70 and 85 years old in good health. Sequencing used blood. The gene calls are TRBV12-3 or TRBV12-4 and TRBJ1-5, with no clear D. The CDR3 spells CASSLFPGIRPQHF. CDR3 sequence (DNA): TGTGCCAGCAGTTTATTTCCGGGGATCCGGCCCCAGCATTTT.